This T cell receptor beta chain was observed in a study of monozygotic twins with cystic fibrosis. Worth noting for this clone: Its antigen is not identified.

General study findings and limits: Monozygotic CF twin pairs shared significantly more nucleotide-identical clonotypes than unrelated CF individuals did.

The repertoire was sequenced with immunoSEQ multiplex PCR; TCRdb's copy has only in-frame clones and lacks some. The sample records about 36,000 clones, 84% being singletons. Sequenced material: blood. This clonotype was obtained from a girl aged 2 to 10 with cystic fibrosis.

The CDR3: CASSLDWNTEAFF. CDR3 sequence (DNA): TGTGCCAGCAGTCTCGACTGGAACACTGAAGCTTTCTTT. The chain couples TRBV4-2 to TRBJ1-1; D is undetermined. Per the germline V gene, CDR1 is LGHNA and CDR2 is YNFKEQ. Trimming took off 6 bases at V and 1 base at J, with 9 bases between the two ends. CDR3 size: 13 residues.